The text below deals with one T cell receptor (beta chain). This sample is part of a study of monozygotic twins with inflammatory bowel disease. This CDR3 is 18 amino acids long. Germline V gene sequence: CDR1 SGHRS, CDR2 YFSETQ. Template switching appended UMIs that held a 6-nucleotide sample barcode. TCRdb reprocessed the 5' RACE reads, with one entry per CDR3 protein and no DNA. This sample contains fewer than 450,000 distinct CDR3 sequences. This TCR derives from a human donor with ulcerative colitis or Crohn's disease, or a healthy co-twin of an affected twin (not recorded which). The chain links TRBV5-1 to TRBJ2-1. The sequencing input was blood. The CDR3 protein is CASSLVGLAIRTYNEQFF.